Below, 4 T cell receptor beta chains from the same sample are listed, as sequenced in a study of tumor-infiltrating lymphocytes in primary liver carcinoma. Researchers drew blood RNA from unsorted whole blood and extracted germline DNA as well. Priming with a constant-region primer yielded TCR beta cDNA from approximately 500 ng total RNA. Three nested multiplex PCR rounds, a slightly modified ARM-PCR, produced the libraries for TCR beta. The first two PCR rounds, around 11 cycles each, used TRBV1-TRBV30 forward primers and a C-beta reverse primer. TCRdb reprocessed the multiplex PCR reads with MiXCR, giving one entry per CDR3 protein. This repertoire shows hundreds of thousands of distinct CDR3 sequences, around three fifths found once; its top ten account for more than 15%. Sequencing was done on a sample of peripheral blood. The receptor source for this set is a woman aged 25-40 years with primary liver carcinoma and hepatitis B virus infection.

The chain carries TRBV5-6 and TRBJ1-1; 9 bases are a match to TRBD1. This CDR3 is built from 13 residues. V trimming: 2 bases; J trimming: 10 bases; junction bases outside the gene matches: 6. Germline V gives CDR1 SGHDT, CDR2 YYEEEE. CDR3 nucleotide sequence: TGTGCCAGCAGCTTAGGACAGGGGCACGGAGCTTTCTTT. As protein: CASSLGQGHGAFF. Complete variable domain (other parts from reference TRBV5-6 and TRBJ1-1): DAGVTQSPTHLIKTRGQQVTLRCSPKSGHDTVSWYQQALGQGPQFIFQYYEEEERQRGNFPDRFSGHQFPNYSSELNVNALLLGDSALYLCASSLGQGHGAFFGQGTRLTVV.

This clonotype was seen only a few times. V and J are TRBV24-1 and TRBJ2-1, with TRBD2 as a possible D gene (5 bases). The V end lost 0 bases, the J end lost 7 bases, and 12 bases lay between the germline ends. The CDR3 contains 15 residues. Germline V gene lookup returns CDR1 KGHDR and CDR2 SFDVKD. Written as DNA, the CDR3 is TGTGCCACCAGTGATTTGCCTAATAGAGGGAATGAGCAGTTCTTC. Protein: CATSDLPNRGNEQFF.

This clonotype has a handful of counts. The J gene is TRBJ2-7, the V gene TRBV6-5, with D possibly being TRBD1 (6 bases). CDR3 length equals 18 residues. CDR1 and CDR2 from the germline V gene are MNHEY and SVGAGI. Trimming removed 2 bases at V and 2 bases at J, with 22 bases between. The DNA of the CDR3 is TGTGCCAGCAGTTACCCCCCCTTAAACAGGGTATTTGCCTACGAGCAGTACTTC. Its translation: CASSYPPLNRVFAYEQYF.

Comment on this clonotype: This may be a read error: a much more frequent sequence differs by one nucleotide. The chain has TRBV12-3 or TRBV12-4 and TRBJ2-1, with 7 bases aligning to TRBD2. This CDR3 contains 15 residues. V lost 8 bases, J lost 7 bases, and 14 bases stayed unmatched. The CDR3 region is CASVQSAGTTNEQFF. The CDR3 DNA reads TGTGCCAGCGTCCAATCAGCCGGGACTACAAATGAGCAGTTCTTC.